A single sample is the source of the 4 T cell receptor beta chains below, sequenced in a study of CD8 T cells in ankylosing spondylitis. Overall study results and limits: For ankylosing spondylitis blood, a TCR beta motif of several highly homologous variants appeared characteristic.

These receptors have no identified antigens. TCRdb analysed the 5' RACE reads with MiXCR anew, one entry per CDR3 protein. Found here are about 800,000 distinct CDR3 sequences, about an eighth of them singletons; the top ten hold around 0.51%. The sequenced sample consisted of blood, either unsorted or a sorted T cell fraction (not recorded which). The receptors here all came from a male donor with ankylosing spondylitis.

V is TRBV20-1 and J is TRBJ1-1; no firm D call. The CDR3 covers 12 residues. Trimming took 6 bases from V and 5 from J, leaving 13 bases between them. Germline V CDR1 and CDR2: DFQATT, SNEGSKA (reference sequence). The CDR3 nucleotides read TGCAGTGCAGAACGCGGGAGGACTGAAGCTTTCTTT. Translation gives CSAERGRTEAFF.

The chain recombines TRBV27 with TRBJ1-6; 7 nucleotides align to TRBD1. Looked up from germline, CDR1 is MNHEY and CDR2 is SMNVEV (reference sequence). Losses at the gene ends were 8 bases for V and 9 bases for J; bases not matched to a gene: 7. The CDR3 has 13 residues. For the CDR3, the DNA is TGTGCCAGCCTGACAGGGTCAGCTTCACCCCTCCACTTT. Amino acid sequence: CASLTGSASPLHF.

The chain joins TRBV7-6 to TRBJ2-3, with D possibly being TRBD1 (5 bases). From germline, CDR1 is SGHVS and CDR2 FNYEAQ. The CDR3 length is 14 residues. V lost 10 bases, J lost 0 bases, and 14 bases lay in between. CDR3 sequence reads: CATTKGFSTDTQYF. CDR3 nucleotides: TGTGCCACCACCAAGGGGTTTAGCACAGATACGCAGTATTTT.

The J gene is TRBJ2-1, the V gene TRBV6-1; 8 positions agree with TRBD2. The CDR3 runs 14 residues. Germline V gives CDR1 MNHNS, CDR2 SASEGT. Trimming took 7 bases from V and 4 from J; bases not matched to a gene: 6. CDR3 DNA sequence: TGTGCCAGCACCATAGCGGGGCAATACAATGAGCAGTTCTTC. Translated, it gives CASTIAGQYNEQFF.